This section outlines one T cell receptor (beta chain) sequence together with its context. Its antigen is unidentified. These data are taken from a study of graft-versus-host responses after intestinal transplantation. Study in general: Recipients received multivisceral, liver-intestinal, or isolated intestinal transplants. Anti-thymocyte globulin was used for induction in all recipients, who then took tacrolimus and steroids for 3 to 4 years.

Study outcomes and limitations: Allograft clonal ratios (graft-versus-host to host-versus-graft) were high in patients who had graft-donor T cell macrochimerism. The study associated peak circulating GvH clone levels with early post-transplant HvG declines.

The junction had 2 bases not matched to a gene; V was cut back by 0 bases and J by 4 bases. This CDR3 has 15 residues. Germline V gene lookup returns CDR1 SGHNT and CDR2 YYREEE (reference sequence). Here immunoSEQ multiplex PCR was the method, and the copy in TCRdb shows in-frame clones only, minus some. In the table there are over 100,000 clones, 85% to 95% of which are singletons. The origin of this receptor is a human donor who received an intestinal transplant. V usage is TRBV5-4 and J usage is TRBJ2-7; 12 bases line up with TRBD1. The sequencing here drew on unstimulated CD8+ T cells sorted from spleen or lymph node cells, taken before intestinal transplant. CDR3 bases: TGTGCCAGCAGCTTGGGGGACAGGGGGCCGTACGAGCAGTACTTC. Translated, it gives CASSLGDRGPYEQYF. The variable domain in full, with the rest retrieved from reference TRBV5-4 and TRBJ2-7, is ETGVTQSPTHLIKTRGQQVTLRCSSQSGHNTVSWYQQALGQGPQFIFQYYREEENGRGNFPPRFSGLQFPNYSSELNVNALELDDSALYLCASSLGDRGPYEQYFGPGTRLTVT.